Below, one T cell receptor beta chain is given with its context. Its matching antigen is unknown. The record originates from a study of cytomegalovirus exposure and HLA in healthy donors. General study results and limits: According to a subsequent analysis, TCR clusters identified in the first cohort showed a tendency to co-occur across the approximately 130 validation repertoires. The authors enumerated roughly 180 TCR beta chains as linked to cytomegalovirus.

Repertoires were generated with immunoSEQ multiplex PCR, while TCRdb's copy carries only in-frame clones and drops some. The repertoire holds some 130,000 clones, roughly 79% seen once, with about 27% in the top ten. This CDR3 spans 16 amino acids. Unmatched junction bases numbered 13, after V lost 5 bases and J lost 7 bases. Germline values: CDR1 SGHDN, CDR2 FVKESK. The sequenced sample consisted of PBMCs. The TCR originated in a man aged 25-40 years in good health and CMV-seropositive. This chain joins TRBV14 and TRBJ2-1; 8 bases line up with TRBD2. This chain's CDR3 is CASSNTGTRRFNEQFF. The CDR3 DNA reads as TGTGCCAGCAGCAACACCGGGACTAGAAGGTTTAATGAGCAGTTCTTC.